This passage covers 29 T cell receptor beta chains from one sample sequenced in a study of blood T cells in healthy people across ages. Next came a second PCR, run for about 6 to 11 cycles, which used a sample-barcoded 5' primer along with a J-beta primer mix. TCRdb re-called the 5' RACE reads through MiXCR, storing one row per CDR3 protein. This table holds 850,000 or so distinct CDR3 sequences, under 35% found once. Sequenced sample: blood. These receptors originate from a woman of 80 years or more in good health.

As for this clonotype: A single base separates this from a much larger clone, so it may be a read error. This chain links TRBV3-1 with TRBJ2-7; no firm D call. Germline CDR1 LGHDT, CDR2 YNNKEL (reference sequence). This CDR3 comprises 13 residues. V lost 0 bases and J 12 bases, leaving 15 bases between the germline ends. In nucleotides, the CDR3 is TGTGCCAGCAGCCAAGACAGGCATGGATCCCCGTACTTC. Protein sequence: CASSQDRHGSPYF.

With regard to this clonotype: The junction and the germline gene differ at one end; a read error may be behind it. The chain recombines TRBV20-1 with TRBJ2-5; 8 bases are a match to TRBD2. The CDR3 contains 14 residues. Germline lookup yields CDR1 DFQATT and CDR2 SNEGSKA (reference sequence). The CDR3 here is CGARVAGGGETQYF. CDR3 nucleotides: TGCGGTGCTAGGGTGGCGGGGGGAGGGGAGACCCAGTACTTC.

This clonotype showed up many times. The V gene is TRBV20-1, the J gene TRBJ2-5; D gene unclear. Trimming pared 2 bases from V and 5 bases from J, leaving 12 bases between. CDR1 DFQATT and CDR2 SNEGSKA come from the germline V gene (reference sequence). The CDR3 length is 13 residues. CDR3 in amino acids: CSARWADRETQYF. CDR3 nucleotides: TGCAGTGCTAGATGGGCAGACCGGGAGACCCAGTACTTC.

This clonotype came up many times. V and J are TRBV7-8 and TRBJ2-5; D is perhaps TRBD1 (6 bases). This CDR3 has 15 amino acids. Trimming pared 3 bases from V and 2 bases from J, leaving 13 bases between. Germline CDR1 is SGHVS and CDR2 is FQNEAQ. Written as DNA, the CDR3 is TGTGCCAGCAGCTTCGACAGGATACTACAAGAGACCCAGTACTTC. Its protein is CASSFDRILQETQYF.

This clonotype was recorded many times. V and J are TRBV7-2 and TRBJ2-3; 11 nucleotides line up with TRBD1. Germline CDR1 is SGHTA and CDR2 is FQGNSA. V trimming: 6 bases; J trimming: 2 bases; junction bases outside the gene matches: 1. The CDR3 loop spans 14 amino acids. The CDR3 DNA follows: TGTGCCAGCAGGGACAGGGGGCCCACAGATACGCAGTATTTT. As protein: CASRDRGPTDTQYF.

V is TRBV7-8 and J is TRBJ1-1; D may be TRBD1 (6 bases). The CDR3 has 14 amino acids. V dropped 8 bases and J dropped 6 bases, with 19 bases sitting between them. Germline-derived CDR1 and CDR2 are SGHVS and FQNEAQ. The CDR3 spells CASGLLGGQSEAFF. The CDR3 bases are TGTGCCAGCGGCCTCTTGGGGGGGCAATCTGAAGCTTTCTTT.

With respect to this clonotype: A much larger clone sits a single nucleotide away, making a read error possible. The chain combines TRBV7-2 with TRBJ1-2; D ambiguous. The germline V gene has CDR1 SGHTA and CDR2 FQGNSA. This CDR3 comprises 15 residues. Trimming stripped 1 base from V and 4 bases from J, with 13 bases between. The CDR3 reads CASSLGVANGYGYTF. CDR3 DNA sequence: TGTGCCAGCAGCTTAGGGGTAGCGAACGGCTATGGCTACACCTTC.

V is TRBV12-3 or TRBV12-4 and J is TRBJ1-5, with 7 bases matching TRBD1. The J segment lost 7 bases and the V segment lost 6 bases, leaving 9 bases of the junction unmatched. The length of the CDR3 is 14 residues. DNA for the CDR3: TGTGCCAGCAGCCGACAGGGTGTCGACCAGCCCCAGCATTTT. It is translated as CASSRQGVDQPQHF.

The chain carries TRBV12-3 or TRBV12-4 and TRBJ2-7; perhaps TRBD1 as D (6 bases). V was trimmed by 1 base and J by 2 bases, leaving 12 bases between them. The CDR3 sequence is 15 residues long. The CDR3 bases are TGTGCCAGCAGTTTAGGGGGGCGCAACGCCTACGAGCAGTACTTC. This encodes CASSLGGRNAYEQYF.

About this clonotype itself: A much bigger clone sits one base away, suggesting this may be a read error. V is TRBV7-9 and J is TRBJ1-2; D is perhaps TRBD1 (6 bases). Per germline, CDR1 SEHNR and CDR2 FQNEAQ (reference sequence). The CDR3 sequence is 15 residues long. V was shortened by 5 bases and J by 6 bases, with 19 bases between the two germline ends. The CDR3 DNA reads TGTGCCAGCAGCGTAAGCCGACGGCCAGGGGATGGCTACACCTTC. This sequence encodes CASSVSRRPGDGYTF.

The chain employs TRBV20-1 and TRBJ1-2; tentatively, D is TRBD1 (5 bases). Trimming pared 0 bases from V and 0 bases from J, leaving 11 bases between. Germline CDR1 is DFQATT and CDR2 is SNEGSKA (reference sequence). This CDR3 comprises 15 residues. Here the CDR3 reads CSAREGGGSNYGYTF. DNA for the CDR3: TGCAGTGCTAGAGAGGGGGGAGGGTCTAACTATGGCTACACCTTC.

This clonotype was observed many times. The genes are TRBV5-1 and TRBJ2-3, with a tentative D call TRBD1 (6 bases). Deletions cut 3 bases from V and 0 bases from J, with 11 bases between. The CDR3 runs to 15 residues. Germline V lookup: CDR1 SGHRS, CDR2 YFSETQ. The CDR3: CASSSTGHSTDTQYF. The CDR3 coding sequence is TGCGCCAGCAGCTCGACAGGTCATAGCACAGATACGCAGTATTTT.

This clonotype was counted ten times or more. The chain couples TRBV29-1 to TRBJ2-2, with D hard to call. Per the germline V gene, CDR1 is SQVTM and CDR2 is ANQGSEA. Trimming removed 4 bases from V and 3 bases from J, with 9 bases in between. This CDR3 has 13 residues. CDR3 loop: CSVALGYTGELFF. In DNA form, the CDR3 reads TGCAGCGTTGCCCTGGGATACACCGGGGAGCTGTTTTTT.

This clonotype turned up a few times. The gene calls are TRBV6-5 and TRBJ2-2, with unresolved D. This CDR3 comprises 16 residues. Between the trimmed V and J ends, which lost 4 bases and 0 bases, there was a span of 12 bases. CDR1 is MNHEY and CDR2 is SVGAGI in the germline V gene. The CDR3 region is CASSFNFYSNTGELFF. CDR3 coding DNA: TGTGCCAGCAGTTTCAACTTCTACTCGAACACCGGGGAGCTGTTTTTT.

In this sample, this clonotype turned up many times. The rearrangement joins TRBV12-3 or TRBV12-4 to TRBJ2-5, with D possibly being TRBD2 (6 bases). The CDR3 is 12 amino acids. The V end was cut by 4 bases, the J end by 4 bases, with 7 bases between. The CDR3 is CASSSGLETQYF. In nucleotides, the CDR3 is TGTGCCAGCAGTTCGGGACTAGAGACCCAGTACTTC.

This chain connects TRBV7-6 to TRBJ2-3; D may match TRBD1 or TRBD2 (6 bases each). Germline values: CDR1 SGHVS, CDR2 FNYEAQ. The CDR3 runs to 15 residues. V lost 5 bases to trimming and J lost 4 bases, with 16 bases between them. The CDR3 DNA reads as TGTGCCAGCAGCATACTAGGGGGGTCCGCAGATACGCAGTATTTT. It translates to CASSILGGSADTQYF.

This clonotype was seen ten or more times. The J gene is TRBJ2-4, the V gene TRBV5-1, with TRBD1 matching over 10 bases. This CDR3 is built from 15 residues. J was trimmed by 9 bases and V by 5 bases; bases with no gene match: 11. CDR1 is SGHRS and CDR2 is YFSETQ in the germline V gene. This CDR3 is CASRGAGTGDGIQYF. CDR3 bases: TGCGCCAGCAGGGGGGCCGGGACAGGGGACGGCATTCAGTACTTC.

This clonotype was recorded at least ten times. This sequence joins TRBV10-1 and TRBJ2-5; a possible D gene is TRBD2 (6 bases). Between the trimmed V and J ends, which lost 4 bases and 3 bases, there was a span of 15 bases. Germline CDR1 WNHNN, CDR2 SYGVQD (reference sequence). The CDR3 is 15 amino acids. The CDR3 DNA follows: TGCGCCAGCAGTGCCTACGGGACTTCCAAAGAGACCCAGTACTTC. Its translation is CASSAYGTSKETQYF.

The table lists this clonotype with many counts. The rearrangement uses TRBV9 and TRBJ2-5; TRBD2 matches at 8 bases. Germline CDR1 is SGDLS and CDR2 is YYNGEE. This CDR3 is built from 15 residues. The V gene end was trimmed by 1 base and the J gene end by 2 bases; junction bases not matched to a gene: 4. CDR3 protein: CASSVPAGGQETQYF. The CDR3 nucleotides are TGTGCCAGCAGCGTACCTGCGGGGGGTCAAGAGACCCAGTACTTC.

This clonotype was seen at least ten times. The J gene is TRBJ2-1, the V gene TRBV6-2 or TRBV6-3, with 11 bases matching TRBD2. This CDR3 has 15 amino acids. Germline V gene sequence: CDR1 MNHEY, CDR2 SVGEGT. Trimming removed 5 bases from V and 4 bases from J; junction bases left unmatched: 4. The CDR3 reads CASSQGTSGYNEQFF. CDR3 nucleotide sequence: TGTGCCAGCAGTCAGGGGACTAGCGGATACAATGAGCAGTTCTTC.

This chain joins TRBV3-1 and TRBJ1-6; D might be TRBD1 (5 bases). The germline CDR1 and CDR2 sequences are LGHDT and YNNKEL (reference sequence). The CDR3 is 16 residues long. The V gene lost 3 bases and the J gene lost 5 bases, with 14 bases spanning the gap. Here the CDR3 reads CASSQQGTRDNSPLHF. CDR3 in DNA: TGTGCCAGCAGCCAGCAGGGAACCCGAGATAATTCACCCCTCCACTTT.

On this clonotype: A much larger clone sits a single nucleotide away, making a read error possible. The chain employs TRBV7-3 and TRBJ2-2; 10 nucleotides line up with TRBD1. CDR1 and CDR2 from the germline V gene are SGHTA and FQGTGA. The CDR3 extends over 15 amino acids. The CDR3 is CSSSPRTGGGGELFF. CDR3 DNA sequence: TGTTCCAGCAGCCCCCGGACAGGGGGGGGCGGGGAGCTGTTTTTT.

This clonotype came up many times. The rearrangement links TRBV20-1 to TRBJ1-1; possibly TRBD1 for D (6 bases). Germline V CDR1 and CDR2: DFQATT, SNEGSKA (reference sequence). This CDR3 spans 15 amino acids. The V end was cut by 5 bases, the J end by 4 bases, with 20 bases between. CDR3 nucleotide sequence: TGCAGTGCTGGGAGGGACAACATGGGGAGCACTGAAGCTTTCTTT. Amino acids: CSAGRDNMGSTEAFF.

This clonotype came up a few times. This chain links TRBV19 with TRBJ2-3; a weak D match, TRBD2 (6 bases). From germline, CDR1 is LNHDA and CDR2 SQIVND (reference sequence). There are 14 residues in the CDR3. With 6 bases removed from V and 3 bases from J, the gap between germline ends came to 13 bases. The CDR3: CASRNHGGTDTQYF. The CDR3 nucleotides read TGTGCCAGTAGGAATCACGGGGGAACAGATACGCAGTATTTT.

At least ten counts were recorded for this clonotype. The chain couples TRBV5-1 to TRBJ2-1; D might be TRBD1 (6 bases). V was shortened by 5 bases and J by 2 bases, with 11 bases between the two germline ends. Germline loops: CDR1 SGHRS, CDR2 YFSETQ. CDR3 length: 14 residues. The CDR3: CASSPGTTYNEQFF. Written as DNA, the CDR3 is TGCGCCAGCAGTCCCGGGACAACCTACAATGAGCAGTTCTTC.

CDR3 nucleotide sequence: TGTGCCAGCAGCTCCAACCGGGGGGGTAATGAAAAACTGTTTTTT. It is translated as CASSSNRGGNEKLFF. The J gene is TRBJ1-4, the V gene TRBV7-2, with a weak D call TRBD1 (5 bases). The CDR3 length is 15 residues. CDR1 and CDR2 from the germline V gene are SGHTA and FQGNSA. Trimming left V 4 bases short and J 4 bases short, with 13 bases between.

With respect to this clonotype: Since a much larger clone is just one base distant, this may be a read error. The CDR3 loop is CATSDDGLAGADTQYF. The CDR3 coding sequence is TGTGCCACCAGTGACGACGGACTAGCGGGTGCAGATACGCAGTATTTT. The chain carries TRBV24-1 and TRBJ2-3, with 11 bases aligning to TRBD2. The length of the CDR3 is 16 residues. Germline V gene lookup returns CDR1 KGHDR and CDR2 SFDVKD. V gave up 4 bases and J gave up 4 bases; unmatched junction bases: 6.

This rearrangement joins TRBV20-1 to TRBJ1-5; 9 nucleotides agree with TRBD1. The length of the CDR3 is 14 residues. The germline gives CDR1 DFQATT, CDR2 SNEGSKA (reference sequence). The V and J ends lost 0 bases and 7 bases, in that order; junction bases with no gene match: 4. The DNA of the CDR3 is TGCAGTGCTAGAGACTGGACAGGGGAACAGCCCCAGCATTTT. Protein product: CSARDWTGEQPQHF.

In its sample, this clonotype was seen a few times. A much bigger clone sits one base away, suggesting this may be a read error. This chain links TRBV18 with TRBJ2-5; D might be TRBD1 (6 bases). The CDR3 is 12 amino acids. Trimming cost V 3 bases and J 11 bases, with 13 bases left between them. Germline assignment: CDR1 KGHSH and CDR2 LQKENI. The CDR3 DNA reads TGTGCCAGCTCACCCCGGGACAATGAGCAGTACTTC. Encoded protein: CASSPRDNEQYF. The full variable domain, its missing parts supplied by reference TRBV18 and TRBJ2-5, is NAGVMQNPRHLVRRRGQEARLRCSPMKGHSHVYWYRQLPEEGLKFMVYLQKENIIDESGMPKERFSAEFPKEGPSILRIQQVVRGDSAAYFCASSPRDNEQYFGPGTRLLVL.